Sequencing of this T cell receptor (beta chain) was carried out in a study of Ad26.COV2.S vaccination and SARS-CoV-2 variants. Study as a whole: The Ad26.COV2.S arm of the COV1001 trial was where the donor was placed. Study-wide findings and caveats: It was vaccine recipients, not placebo recipients, who had the higher spike-specific TCR breadth.

Produced via immunoSEQ multiplex PCR; TCRdb's table is partial and in-frame only. Among about half a million clones listed, about 89% were seen once. Treatment reported: some 20 received Ad26.COV2.S at low or high dose, single or two shots; a few received placebo; per-sample allocation not given. Each sample was drawn 63 days after the first injection (of vaccine or placebo). As concerns this clone: Its cognate antigen is unknown.

Trimming cost V 6 bases and J 5 bases; bases outside gene matches: 11. Germline CDR1 and CDR2: SNHLY and FYNNEI. The CDR3 runs 15 residues. The sample consisted of peripheral blood, taken in a trial of Ad26.COV2.S vaccine versus placebo. The chain joins TRBV2 to TRBJ2-5; TRBD2 aligns across 8 bases. The TCR sequence derives from a person aged 18-65 years who received the Ad26.COV2.S COVID-19 vaccine or a placebo. CDR3 in amino acids: CASRRTSSILETQYF. As DNA, the CDR3 is TGTGCCAGCAGAAGGACTAGCTCAATTCTGGAGACCCAGTACTTC.